Following are 25 T cell receptor beta chains from one sample sequenced in a study of blood T cell repertoires in COVID-19. Here immunoSEQ multiplex PCR was the method, and the copy in TCRdb shows in-frame clones only, minus some. The sample consists of 250,000 to 300,000 clones, just over 85% of them appearing once. The sample taken for sequencing was PBMCs or T cells enriched from blood (not recorded which). The receptors shown here come from a man aged 18 to 30 who had recovered from COVID-19.

V is TRBV13 and J is TRBJ1-2; 7 nucleotides agree with TRBD1. CDR1 PRHDT and CDR2 FYEKMQ come from the germline V gene (reference sequence). The CDR3 runs 14 residues. V shed 4 bases and J 4 bases; nucleotides not matched to a gene: 6. The CDR3 spells CASSSGQLIYGYTF. The DNA for the CDR3 is TGTGCCAGCAGCTCGGGACAGCTAATCTATGGCTACACCTTC.

The V and J genes are TRBV19 and TRBJ1-1, with 8 bases fitting TRBD1. The ends lost 6 bases at V and 8 bases at J; junction bases unmatched: 5. Germline loops: CDR1 LNHDA, CDR2 SQIVND (reference sequence). This CDR3 spans 12 amino acids. This CDR3 is CASSVRDREAFF. In DNA form, the CDR3 reads TGTGCCAGTAGCGTCCGGGACAGGGAAGCTTTCTTT.

V gene TRBV11-2 combines with J gene TRBJ2-5, with TRBD2 matching 14 bases. CDR3 size: 18 residues. Looked up from germline, CDR1 is SGHAT and CDR2 is FQNNGV. J lost 1 base, V lost 2 bases, and 6 bases had no gene match. CDR3 nucleotides: TGTGCCAGCAGCTTAAGGCGGACTAGCGGGGGGTCCCAAGAGACCCAGTACTTC. Protein sequence: CASSLRRTSGGSQETQYF.

The chain has TRBV18 and TRBJ1-1; 7 bases are a match to TRBD1. Germline-derived CDR1 and CDR2 are KGHSH and LQKENI. V gave up 4 bases and J gave up 7 bases; unmatched junction bases: 6. This CDR3 contains 13 residues. The CDR3 here is CASSRRGRYEAFF. DNA for the CDR3: TGTGCCAGCTCACGAAGGGGGCGGTATGAAGCTTTCTTT. The whole variable domain, remainder taken from reference TRBV18 and TRBJ1-1, is NAGVMQNPRHLVRRRGQEARLRCSPMKGHSHVYWYRQLPEEGLKFMVYLQKENIIDESGMPKERFSAEFPKEGPSILRIQQVVRGDSAAYFCASSRRGRYEAFFGQGTRLTVV.

The rearrangement joins TRBV5-1 to TRBJ2-3; TRBD2 matches 8 bases. In germline, CDR1 is SGHRS, CDR2 YFSETQ. This CDR3 is built from 16 residues. The V segment lost 3 bases and the J segment 0 bases; nucleotides outside the gene matches: 6. Here the CDR3 reads CASSSRLAPSTDTQYF. DNA of the CDR3: TGCGCCAGCAGCTCCCGACTAGCGCCAAGCACAGATACGCAGTATTTT.

The chain recombines TRBV7-2 with TRBJ2-5; possibly TRBD1 for D (5 bases). The germline gives CDR1 SGHTA, CDR2 FQGNSA. Trimming removed 3 bases at V and 3 bases at J, with 8 bases between. CDR3 length: 13 amino acids. CDR3 sequence reads: CASSFGAKETQYF. The CDR3 DNA reads TGTGCCAGCAGCTTTGGGGCCAAAGAGACCCAGTACTTC.

The chain has TRBV5-4 and TRBJ2-1; 13 bases line up with TRBD2. This CDR3 region has 17 residues. Germline-derived CDR1 and CDR2 are SGHNT and YYREEE (reference sequence). The V segment lost 4 bases and the J segment 4 bases; nucleotides outside the gene matches: 8. The CDR3 bases are TGTGCCAGCAGCCGAATGTTGGGACTAGCGGGATACAATGAGCAGTTCTTC. Residues: CASSRMLGLAGYNEQFF.

This chain links TRBV11-2 with TRBJ2-5; 8 positions match TRBD2. The CDR3 has 14 amino acids. V shed 2 bases, J shed 10 bases, and the junction held 9 bases outside the gene matches. Germline values: CDR1 SGHAT, CDR2 FQNNGV. The chain's CDR3 is CASSLKPSGRNQYF. The CDR3 DNA follows: TGTGCCAGCAGCTTAAAGCCGAGCGGGAGAAACCAGTACTTC. The variable domain in full, with the rest retrieved from reference TRBV11-2 and TRBJ2-5, is EAGVAQSPRYKIIEKRQSVAFWCNPISGHATLYWYQQILGQGPKLLIQFQNNGVVDDSQLPKDRFSAERLKGVDSTLKIQPAKLEDSAVYLCASSLKPSGRNQYFGPGTRLLVL.

This clone was observed a handful of times. The rearrangement links TRBV6-1 to TRBJ2-3, with TRBD1 as a possible D gene (6 bases). The CDR3 sequence is 17 residues long. The germline V gene encodes CDR1 MNHNS and CDR2 SASEGT. Trimming pared 2 bases from V and 3 bases from J, leaving 18 bases between. This chain's CDR3 is CASSEPTGRWETDTQYF. The CDR3 coding sequence is TGTGCCAGCAGTGAACCTACAGGGCGATGGGAGACAGATACGCAGTATTTT.

This clone has more than one count but fewer than ten. The chain combines TRBV12-5 with TRBJ2-2; 7 positions match TRBD2. Germline V gene data show CDR1 as LGHNT and CDR2 as FRNRAP. The CDR3 consists of 15 residues. Trimming took 6 bases from V and 2 from J; bases not matched to a gene: 6. Written as DNA, the CDR3 is TGTGCTAGTGGCCCGGGACTATTTAACACCGGGGAGCTGTTTTTT. It yields the protein CASGPGLFNTGELFF.

This chain uses TRBV6-5 with TRBJ1-1, with D maybe TRBD1 (6 bases). V dropped 5 bases and J dropped 2 bases, with 12 bases sitting between them. The germline CDR1 and CDR2 sequences are MNHEY and SVGAGI. This CDR3 spans 14 amino acids. CDR3: CASSTGQSNTEAFF. The CDR3 DNA follows: TGTGCCAGCAGTACCGGACAGTCCAACACTGAAGCTTTCTTT.

The rearrangement joins TRBV4-1 to TRBJ2-7; 12 bases match TRBD2. J lost 2 bases, V lost 5 bases, and 7 bases had no gene match. CDR1 is MGHRA and CDR2 is YSYEKL in the germline V gene. The CDR3 consists of 16 residues. The CDR3 coding sequence is TGCGCCAGCAGCACCGCCGCTAGCGGGGGGGCCTACGAGCAGTACTTC. Its protein is CASSTAASGGAYEQYF.

The chain employs TRBV28 and TRBJ1-4, with 9 bases aligning to TRBD1. The trim removed 1 base at V and 7 bases at J, leaving 4 bases unmatched. Germline-derived CDR1 and CDR2 are MDHEN and SYDVKM. The CDR3 sequence is 15 residues long. The CDR3 spells CASSLSGTGLEKLFF. The CDR3 DNA reads as TGTGCCAGCAGTTTATCCGGGACAGGGCTTGAAAAACTGTTTTTT.

This chain links TRBV3-1 (or the pseudogene TRBV3-2) with TRBJ1-6, with a tentative D call TRBD1 (5 bases). Germline-derived CDR1 and CDR2 are LGHDT and YNNKEL (reference sequence). Trimming took off 1 base at V and 7 bases at J, with 11 bases between the two ends. This CDR3 region has 15 residues. The CDR3 region is CASSQVGQGNSPLHF. Written as DNA, the CDR3 is TGTGCCAGCAGCCAAGTGGGGCAGGGAAATTCACCCCTCCACTTT.

As regards this clone: The sample carries other DNA sequences with the same CDR3. V usage is TRBV7-2 and J usage is TRBJ2-7; maybe TRBD2 (6 bases). This CDR3 comprises 14 residues. V gave up 3 bases and J gave up 1 base, with 10 bases separating them. Germline assignment: CDR1 SGHTA and CDR2 FQGNSA. In DNA form, the CDR3 reads TGTGCCAGCAGCTTGGGTGGGACTTCCTACGAGCAGTACTTC. The encoded protein is CASSLGGTSYEQYF.

The J gene is TRBJ2-5, the V gene TRBV30; maybe TRBD1 (6 bases). CDR3 length: 18 amino acids. Germline CDR1 GTSNPN, CDR2 SVGIG (reference sequence). V lost 0 bases to trimming and J lost 1 base, with 21 bases between them. The CDR3 sequence: CAWSVRQGSKVGQETQYF. The CDR3 DNA reads TGTGCCTGGAGTGTACGGCAGGGGAGTAAAGTAGGCCAAGAGACCCAGTACTTC.

The table lists this clone with a few counts. This CDR3 is CASGDSHYEQYF. The DNA for the CDR3 is TGTGCCAGTGGGGACAGTCACTACGAGCAGTACTTC. The V call is TRBV7-3, the J call TRBJ2-7, with 7 bases aligning to TRBD1. The CDR3 spans 12 residues. The ends lost 9 bases at V and 3 bases at J; junction bases unmatched: 5. Germline V gene lookup returns CDR1 SGHTA and CDR2 FQGTGA.

V gene TRBV12-3 or TRBV12-4 combines with J gene TRBJ2-7; the match to TRBD2 covers 8 bases. With V trimmed by 10 bases and J by 3 bases, 8 bases remained unmatched. This CDR3 has 13 residues. The CDR3 loop is CATQRGGIYEQYF. Here the CDR3 DNA reads TGTGCCACCCAACGGGGGGGGATCTACGAGCAGTACTTC.

The rearrangement links TRBV6-5 to TRBJ1-6, with TRBD1 matching over 9 bases. The V gene's germline CDR1 is MNHEY and CDR2 SVGAGI. The CDR3 sequence is 15 residues long. The V segment lost 2 bases and the J segment 8 bases; nucleotides outside the gene matches: 4. CDR3 coding DNA: TGTGCCAGCAGTTACACCGGGACAGGGCATTCACCCCTCCACTTT. This sequence encodes CASSYTGTGHSPLHF.

The J gene is TRBJ1-3, the V gene TRBV6-1; D is unresolved. This CDR3 region has 15 residues. Germline V gene sequence: CDR1 MNHNS, CDR2 SASEGT. The V gene lost 3 bases and the J gene lost 1 base, with 10 bases spanning the gap. CDR3 nucleotides: TGTGCCAGCAGTGAGAGGCAGTATTCTGGAAACACCATATATTTT. Protein sequence: CASSERQYSGNTIYF.

This chain connects TRBV5-1 to TRBJ2-3; weak D call: TRBD1 (6 bases). Trimming left V 0 bases short and J 0 bases short, with 8 bases between. The CDR3 runs to 15 residues. Germline CDR1 reads SGHRS; CDR2 reads YFSETQ. Written as DNA, the CDR3 is TGCGCCAGCAGCTTGGTTACAGGGAGCACAGATACGCAGTATTTT. This gives the protein CASSLVTGSTDTQYF. Full variable domain (remainder filled in from reference TRBV5-1 and TRBJ2-3): KAGVTQTPRYLIKTRGQQVTLSCSPISGHRSVSWYQQTPGQGLQFLFEYFSETQRNKGNFPGRFSGRQFSNSRSEMNVSTLELGDSALYLCASSLVTGSTDTQYFGPGTRLTVL.

This chain joins TRBV5-1 and TRBJ2-7; 7 bases match TRBD1. J lost 5 bases, V lost 0 bases, and 8 bases had no gene match. The CDR3 extends over 15 amino acids. The germline V gene has CDR1 SGHRS and CDR2 YFSETQ. The chain's CDR3 is CASSLGDRDSNEQYF. In DNA form, the CDR3 reads TGCGCCAGCAGCTTGGGGGACCGGGACAGCAACGAGCAGTACTTC.

This chain joins TRBV2 and TRBJ1-1, with 8 bases fitting TRBD1. V lost 10 bases and J lost 11; bases outside the gene matches: 9. Germline values: CDR1 SNHLY, CDR2 FYNNEI. The CDR3 loop spans 11 amino acids. The CDR3 here is CATQTGVRAFF. The CDR3 nucleotides read TGTGCCACCCAGACAGGGGTGAGGGCTTTCTTT.

This clone turned up a few times. The V and J genes are TRBV11-2 and TRBJ2-1, with a tentative D call TRBD2 (6 bases). Trimming pared 8 bases from V and 10 bases from J, leaving 18 bases between. Germline values: CDR1 SGHAT, CDR2 FQNNGV. The CDR3 sequence is 13 residues long. As DNA, the CDR3 is TGTGCCAGCGCAAGAGGAGGGACGCGGGAGCAGTTCTTC. Amino acids: CASARGGTREQFF.

V gene TRBV10-3 combines with J gene TRBJ2-2; D remains unclear. CDR3 length equals 16 residues. Germline CDR1 ENHRY, CDR2 SYGVKD. V was pared by 3 bases and J by 1 base, with 12 bases between. CDR3 in DNA: TGTGCCATCAGTGAAAAGTCTGCAGGGAACACCGGGGAGCTGTTTTTT. Protein product: CAISEKSAGNTGELFF.